The 20 T cell receptor beta chains reported below all come from one sample, sequenced in a study of post-analysis software for immune sequencing data. Study-wide results and caveats: With TRBV5-6, TRBV5-1 and TRBV20-1 included, a handful of TRBV segments were more frequent in patients than in controls.

These receptors have no identified antigens. TCR beta cDNA libraries included unique molecular identifiers. MiXCR, run by TCRdb on the PCR reads, gives a single entry per CDR3 protein. The table includes roughly 670,000 distinct CDR3 sequences, 55% to 60% detected once. The material sequenced was blood. The receptors derive from a girl aged 2-10 years with multiple sclerosis.

The chain is built from TRBV12-3 or TRBV12-4 and TRBJ2-7; the match to TRBD1 covers 10 bases. This CDR3 contains 14 residues. V was pared by 5 bases and J by 4 bases, with 5 bases of the junction left unmatched. CDR3: CASSATGGGYEQYF. CDR3 nucleotide sequence: TGTGCCAGCAGTGCGACAGGGGGCGGTTACGAGCAGTACTTC.

A remark on this clonotype: A read error may produce the germline difference seen at one junction end. CDR3 coding DNA: TGCGCCAGCAGCCCGGGTGATCTCGGCTATGGCTATACCTTC. This encodes CASSPGDLGYGYTF. The gene calls are TRBV5-1 and TRBJ1-2; D is undetermined. The CDR3 totals 14 residues. Germline V gene data show CDR1 as SGHRS and CDR2 as YFSETQ.

The chain joins TRBV9 to TRBJ2-5; 7 bases match TRBD2. The CDR3 length is 13 residues. V was clipped by 7 bases and J by 11 bases; unmatched bases: 14. The germline CDR1 and CDR2 sequences are SGDLS and YYNGEE. The CDR3 nucleotides read TGTGCCAGCGCCCCCCAGGGAGGGGTTGAGCAGTACTTC. Translating gives CASAPQGGVEQYF.

This clonotype appeared a few times. V gene TRBV5-5 combines with J gene TRBJ1-1, with unresolved D. Germline V gives CDR1 SGHKS, CDR2 YYEKEE (reference sequence). V lost 4 bases to trimming and J lost 3 bases, with 7 bases between them. This CDR3 is 12 amino acids long. CDR3 in amino acids: CASSHWDTEAFF. Here the CDR3 DNA reads TGTGCCAGCAGCCACTGGGACACTGAAGCTTTCTTT.

The chain couples TRBV6-2 or TRBV6-3 to TRBJ2-3; D perhaps matches TRBD2 (5 bases). V was pared by 0 bases and J by 2 bases, with 9 bases between. The length of the CDR3 is 15 residues. In germline, CDR1 is MNHEY, CDR2 SVGEGT. The CDR3, as DNA: TGTGCCAGCAGTTACTCGACGGGAAACACAGATACGCAGTATTTT. Its protein product is CASSYSTGNTDTQYF.

This clonotype came up a few times. This chain uses TRBV2 with TRBJ1-5, with 7 bases aligning to TRBD1. Germline V CDR1 and CDR2: SNHLY, FYNNEI. V gave up 6 bases and J gave up 4 bases; unmatched junction bases: 9. This CDR3 region has 15 residues. For the CDR3, the DNA is TGTGCCAGCAGGATCGACAGGGCGAGGAATCAGCCCCAGCATTTT. Its protein is CASRIDRARNQPQHF.

This clonotype was detected only once. V gene TRBV6-1 combines with J gene TRBJ2-5; TRBD2 aligns across 8 bases. The DNA matches TRBJ2-7 better at its end, which makes the J call doubtful. This CDR3 is 14 amino acids long. The germline CDR1 and CDR2 sequences are MNHNS and SASEGT. CDR3 sequence (DNA): TGTGCCAGCAGTGAATACAGCGGGAGTTACGAGCAGTACTTC. Amino acid sequence: CASSEYSGSYEQYF.

The rearrangement links TRBV7-2 to TRBJ1-6; D gene unclear. The CDR3 totals 16 residues. Trimming removed 5 bases at V and 8 bases at J, with 19 bases between. Per germline, CDR1 SGHTA and CDR2 FQGNSA. The CDR3: CASSHSPWEFDSPLHF. As DNA, the CDR3 is TGTGCCAGCAGCCACTCCCCCTGGGAATTTGATTCACCCCTCCACTTT.

This chain joins TRBV11-2 and TRBJ2-3; D uncertain. Germline V gene data show CDR1 as SGHAT and CDR2 as FQNNGV. This CDR3 contains 14 residues. The V gene lost 1 base and the J gene lost 1 base, with 6 bases spanning the gap. Here the CDR3 reads CASSLAPRTDTQYF. The CDR3 DNA reads TGTGCCAGCAGCTTAGCTCCCCGCACAGATACGCAGTATTTT.

This chain links TRBV6-4 with TRBJ2-1; 7 nucleotides line up with TRBD2. CDR1 MRHNA and CDR2 SNTAGT come from the germline V gene. The V segment lost 8 bases and the J segment 1 base; nucleotides outside the gene matches: 2. CDR3 length: 13 residues. CDR3: CASGGGSYNEQFF. As DNA, the CDR3 is TGTGCCAGCGGCGGGGGTTCCTACAATGAGCAGTTCTTC.

J is TRBJ2-1 and V is TRBV7-2; D is possibly TRBD1 (7 bases). The V end lost 5 bases, the J end lost 2 bases, and 13 bases lay between the germline ends. The CDR3 consists of 15 residues. CDR1 is SGHTA and CDR2 is FQGNSA in the germline V gene. CDR3 loop: CASSPGGGTYNEQFF. The CDR3 bases are TGTGCCAGCAGCCCCGGAGGGGGCACCTACAATGAGCAGTTCTTC. The whole variable domain, filled in from reference TRBV7-2 and TRBJ2-1, reads GAGVSQSPSNKVTEKGKDVELRCDPISGHTALYWYRQSLGQGLEFLIYFQGNSAPDKSGLPSDRFSAERTGGSVSTLTIQRTQQEDSAVYLCASSPGGGTYNEQFFGPGTRLTVL.

This clonotype was picked up a small number of times. The chain employs TRBV20-1 and TRBJ2-7, with D possibly being TRBD2 (5 bases). The CDR3 length is 14 residues. Germline V gene sequence: CDR1 DFQATT, CDR2 SNEGSKA (reference sequence). The ends were cut back, 2 bases at V and 0 bases at J, with 11 bases in the middle. In DNA form, the CDR3 reads TGCAGTGCTAGATTGCCTGGGAGCTCCTACGAGCAGTACTTC. Protein sequence: CSARLPGSSYEQYF.

The chain joins TRBV7-6 to TRBJ2-5; 7 nucleotides match TRBD2. The CDR3 is made up of 14 amino acids. CDR1 and CDR2 from the germline V gene are SGHVS and FNYEAQ. J gave up 2 bases and V 7 bases, and 7 bases lay outside the gene matches. The CDR3 nucleotides read TGTGCCAGCAAGAGGGCTAGCGGACAAGAGACCCAGTACTTC. This encodes CASKRASGQETQYF.

A few counts support this clonotype. The chain uses TRBV12-3 or TRBV12-4 and TRBJ1-5, with TRBD1 matching over 8 bases. This CDR3 region has 13 residues. V shed 5 bases and J 7 bases; nucleotides not matched to a gene: 4. The CDR3 DNA is TGTGCCAGCAGTCAAGACAGGGGACAGCCCCAGCATTTT. Its translation: CASSQDRGQPQHF.

The genes are TRBV7-3 and TRBJ2-3; D may be TRBD2 (5 bases). CDR3 length equals 17 residues. The germline V and J ends were trimmed by 2 bases and 3 bases, with 18 bases remaining between them. Germline assignment: CDR1 SGHTA and CDR2 FQGTGA. CDR3 in amino acids: CASSLWSGSEETDTQYF. CDR3 sequence (DNA): TGTGCCAGCAGCTTATGGTCGGGTAGCGAGGAGACAGATACGCAGTATTTT.

The gene calls are TRBV5-1 and TRBJ2-1; D gene uncertain. The CDR3 runs 12 residues. V was pared by 3 bases and J by 10 bases, with 11 bases between. Germline lookup yields CDR1 SGHRS and CDR2 YFSETQ. In nucleotides, the CDR3 is TGCGCCAGCAGCTGGGATGGGGAAGAGCAGTTCTTC. This codes for CASSWDGEEQFF.

The chain couples TRBV27 to TRBJ2-2; D call uncertain. The length of the CDR3 is 14 residues. CDR1 MNHEY and CDR2 SMNVEV come from the germline V gene (reference sequence). Trimming stripped 3 bases from V and 0 bases from J, with 5 bases between. The CDR3 region is CASSLSPNTGELFF. In DNA, the CDR3 is TGTGCCAGCAGTTTGAGTCCGAACACCGGGGAGCTGTTTTTT.

Only a few counts were recorded for this clonotype. J is TRBJ2-3 and V is TRBV5-1, with D possibly called TRBD1 or TRBD2 (6 bases each). With 2 bases removed from V and 5 bases from J, the gap between germline ends came to 12 bases. Germline V gene lookup returns CDR1 SGHRS and CDR2 YFSETQ. This CDR3 comprises 14 residues. The CDR3 here is CASSFGGAGDTQYF. CDR3 nucleotide sequence: TGCGCCAGCAGCTTCGGGGGCGCGGGAGATACGCAGTATTTT.

This clonotype has just a few counts. The chain links TRBV20-1 to TRBJ2-4; 8 bases map to TRBD2. J gave up 8 bases and V 1 base, and 7 bases lay outside the gene matches. From germline, CDR1 is DFQATT and CDR2 SNEGSKA (reference sequence). The CDR3 is 14 residues long. This CDR3 reads CSARAERGRDIQYF. CDR3 in DNA: TGCAGTGCTAGAGCGGAGCGGGGGCGCGACATTCAGTACTTC.

This clonotype was picked up a small number of times. The gene calls are TRBV12-3 or TRBV12-4 and TRBJ1-4, with unresolved D. The CDR3 has 12 residues. V was shortened by 3 bases and J by 13 bases, with 12 bases between the two germline ends. CDR3 region: CASSFPLGGLFF. In nucleotides, the CDR3 is TGTGCCAGCAGTTTCCCCCTAGGAGGACTGTTTTTT.